One sample yielded the 20 T cell receptor beta chains listed below, sequenced in a study of vaccination and CD4 T cells after COVID-19. Cultured CD4+ T cells had their DNA profiled by the Oncomine TCR Beta short-read assay. TCRdb analysed the PCR reads with MiXCR anew, one entry per CDR3 protein. The sample lists about 20,000 distinct CDR3 sequences, around 50% occurring once. For these TCRs, the target antigens are not known. Noted treatment: approximately 10-day PBMC culture with coronavirus spike peptide pools or control peptides (ViraFEST assay). The sample comprised CD4+ T cells from blood, cultured in vitro. Receptors originate from a human donor who had recovered from COVID-19.

Only a few counts were recorded for this clonotype. This rearrangement joins TRBV28 to TRBJ2-7, with 7 bases aligning to TRBD2. This CDR3 has 15 amino acids. The germline gives CDR1 MDHEN, CDR2 SYDVKM. V lost 3 bases, J lost 2 bases, and 7 bases stayed unmatched. In DNA, the CDR3 is TGTGCCAGCAGTTTTTCGGCTAGCGGTCCCTACGAGCAGTACTTC. It yields the protein CASSFSASGPYEQYF.

This chain joins TRBV28 and TRBJ2-5; 10 nucleotides line up with TRBD2. Germline-derived CDR1 and CDR2 are MDHEN and SYDVKM. Trimming at V came to 6 bases and at J to 3 bases, leaving 4 bases not matched to a gene. The CDR3 has 14 amino acids. DNA of the CDR3: TGTGCCAGCAGGCATCTAGCGGGAGAAGAGACCCAGTACTTC. It is translated as CASRHLAGEETQYF.

The V call is TRBV6-1, the J call TRBJ2-2, with D possibly being TRBD2 (5 bases). V was shortened by 6 bases and J by 2 bases, with 25 bases between the two germline ends. Germline V gives CDR1 MNHNS, CDR2 SASEGT. The CDR3 covers 19 residues. As DNA, the CDR3 is TGTGCCAGCAGCCGGGATACGTATCAACGTAACCCCAACACCGGGGAGCTGTTTTTT. It codes for CASSRDTYQRNPNTGELFF.

The CDR3 sequence: CTSSRLAGESDSTDTQYF. CDR3 nucleotide sequence: TGCACCAGCAGCCGACTAGCGGGAGAGTCTGATAGCACAGATACGCAGTATTTT. The chain links TRBV1 to TRBJ2-3; the table names TRBD2, a call not compared with the DNA. TRBV1 is flagged as a pseudogene. This CDR3 region has 18 residues.

The V and J genes are TRBV10-2 and TRBJ2-5; weak D call: TRBD2 (6 bases). The CDR3 covers 14 residues. V was pared by 6 bases and J by 10 bases, with 21 bases between. From germline, CDR1 is WSHSY and CDR2 SAAADI. The CDR3 sequence: CASSKEGGPQGQYF. The DNA of the CDR3 is TGCGCCAGCAGCAAGGAGGGCGGACCCCAGGGCCAGTACTTC.

The rearrangement uses TRBV7-9 and TRBJ2-4, with TRBD2 as a possible D gene (6 bases). This CDR3 is built from 15 residues. V was clipped by 2 bases and J by 2 bases, with 10 bases between them. Germline V gives CDR1 SEHNR, CDR2 FQNEAQ (reference sequence). Written as DNA, the CDR3 is TGTGCCAGCAGCTTACCCGGGACTCCCAAAAACATTCAGTACTTC. Protein product: CASSLPGTPKNIQYF.

The chain links TRBV11-2 to TRBJ1-6; possibly TRBD1 for D (5 bases). The CDR3 extends over 15 amino acids. Germline assignment: CDR1 SGHAT and CDR2 FQNNGV. V lost 2 bases to trimming and J lost 10 bases, with 15 bases between them. In nucleotides, the CDR3 is TGTGCCAGCAGCTTAAGGGACTCATTCATCTCACCCCTCCACTTT. This translates into CASSLRDSFISPLHF.

The chain combines TRBV2 with TRBJ1-2; 11 nucleotides line up with TRBD1. With 7 bases clipped from V and 5 bases from J, the junction kept 6 bases outside the gene matches. Germline V gene sequence: CDR1 SNHLY, CDR2 FYNNEI. This CDR3 has 14 amino acids. The CDR3 DNA reads TGTGCCAGCATGGACAGGGGGCAGCAATATGGCTACACCTTC. Translation: CASMDRGQQYGYTF.

The rearrangement uses TRBV10-1 and TRBJ2-5, with unresolved D. The CDR3 is 10 residues long. V shed 6 bases and J shed 2 bases, with 1 base lying between them. Germline V CDR1 and CDR2: WNHNN, SYGVQD (reference sequence). CDR3 DNA: TGCGCCAGCAGGCAAGAGACCCAGTACTTC. Translating it yields CASRQETQYF.

The rearrangement links TRBV15 to TRBJ2-4; D remains unclear. There are 15 residues in the CDR3. CDR1 and CDR2 (germline): LNHNV, YYDKDF (reference sequence). Trimming removed 0 bases at V and 6 bases at J, with 12 bases between. In DNA form, the CDR3 reads TGTGCCACCAGCAGAGATCCGCCTGGTTTAAACATTCAGTACTTC. It encodes CATSRDPPGLNIQYF.

The V call is TRBV28, the J call TRBJ1-2, with 7 bases aligning to TRBD1. With 5 bases clipped from V and 7 bases from J, the junction kept 7 bases outside the gene matches. The length of the CDR3 is 13 residues. Germline assignment: CDR1 MDHEN and CDR2 SYDVKM. The CDR3 sequence is CASSRTGVRGYTF. The CDR3, as DNA: TGTGCCAGCAGTCGAACAGGGGTACGTGGCTACACCTTC.

The rearrangement uses TRBV9 and TRBJ2-5, with 14 bases aligning to TRBD2. CDR3 size: 21 residues. The germline gives CDR1 SGDLS, CDR2 YYNGEE. V lost 4 bases, J lost 0 bases, and 17 bases stayed unmatched. The CDR3 sequence is CASSTPGLAGARTLYQETQYF. The CDR3 nucleotides read TGTGCCAGCAGCACACCGGGACTAGCGGGAGCGAGAACTCTATACCAAGAGACCCAGTACTTC.

This clonotype has just a few counts. The chain couples TRBV28 to TRBJ2-2, with TRBD2 identical over 9 bases. Per the germline V gene, CDR1 is MDHEN and CDR2 is SYDVKM. Losses at the gene ends were 5 bases for V and 5 bases for J; bases not matched to a gene: 6. The CDR3 is made up of 15 amino acids. CDR3 amino acids: CASSPLAGVTGELFF. In DNA form, the CDR3 reads TGTGCCAGCAGTCCATTAGCGGGGGTGACCGGGGAGCTGTTTTTT.

V usage is TRBV6-4 and J usage is TRBJ2-1; the match to TRBD2 covers 13 bases. This CDR3 spans 15 amino acids. CDR1 and CDR2 (germline): MRHNA, SNTAGT. V trimming: 5 bases; J trimming: 8 bases; junction bases outside the gene matches: 6. CDR3 amino acids: CASSPGTSGVYEQFF. In DNA, the CDR3 is TGTGCCAGCAGTCCCGGGACTAGCGGGGTTTATGAGCAGTTCTTC.

The chain is built from TRBV6-1 and TRBJ1-5; D is perhaps TRBD1 (5 bases). Trimming removed 5 bases at V and 2 bases at J, with 10 bases between. This CDR3 is built from 14 residues. Germline V CDR1 and CDR2: MNHNS, SASEGT. In DNA, the CDR3 is TGTGCCAGCAGTAGGGGTTTTGGCAATCAGCCCCAGCATTTT. Protein product: CASSRGFGNQPQHF.

The gene calls are TRBV2 and TRBJ2-3; D might be TRBD1 (5 bases). V was shortened by 3 bases and J by 5 bases, with 12 bases between the two germline ends. This CDR3 spans 14 amino acids. CDR1 and CDR2 from the germline V gene are SNHLY and FYNNEI. CDR3 amino acids: CASSDRGPGDTQYF. Written as DNA, the CDR3 is TGTGCCAGCAGTGATAGGGGCCCGGGAGATACGCAGTATTTT.

V and J are TRBV10-3 and TRBJ1-5, with a possible D match to TRBD1 (5 bases). This CDR3 spans 14 amino acids. Germline CDR1 and CDR2: ENHRY and SYGVKD. Trimming left V 6 bases short and J 7 bases short, with 16 bases between. The CDR3 is CAIRDSGRDQPQHF. In nucleotides, the CDR3 is TGTGCCATCAGGGATTCAGGGAGGGACCAGCCCCAGCATTTT.

J is TRBJ1-5 and V is TRBV6-1, with unresolved D. Germline CDR1 MNHNS, CDR2 SASEGT. Trimming removed 5 bases from V and 9 bases from J, with 17 bases in between. The CDR3 length is 14 residues. CDR3: CASSPDRSIGPQHF. The CDR3 coding sequence is TGTGCCAGCAGTCCCGACCGATCAATTGGGCCCCAGCATTTT.

The rearrangement links TRBV5-1 to TRBJ1-5; D not resolved. The CDR3 is 13 amino acids. Germline loops: CDR1 SGHRS, CDR2 YFSETQ. The V and J ends lost 4 bases and 7 bases respectively, with 12 bases between them. The CDR3 DNA follows: TGCGCCAGCAGCCCCGCCCCGGGCCAGCCCCAGCATTTT. Amino acids: CASSPAPGQPQHF.

This clonotype has a handful of counts. The V and J genes are TRBV6-4 and TRBJ2-3; no clear D. The germline CDR1 and CDR2 sequences are MRHNA and SNTAGT. V shed 3 bases and J shed 0 bases, with 4 bases lying between them. The CDR3 has 13 residues. CDR3 in DNA: TGTGCCAGCAGTGAGCAGAGCACAGATACGCAGTATTTT. Translated: CASSEQSTDTQYF.